This TCR beta chain was sequenced in a study of blood T cell repertoires in COVID-19. Study information: The United States, Italy and Spain supplied acute and convalescent COVID-19 samples. The analysed material was cDNA or gDNA that came from T cells, B-cell-depleted T cells, or PBMCs.

Trimming left V 5 bases short and J 0 bases short, with 10 bases between. The CDR3 loop spans 15 amino acids. Looked up from germline, CDR1 is LNHNV and CDR2 is YYDKDF (reference sequence). Original analysis: Amplifying reference gene primers gave estimates of nucleated cell counts. Measured with immunoSEQ multiplex PCR; TCRdb has only the in-frame clones, and not every one. The DNA was the basis for D and trimming; V, J and clone size are from that table. The sample records some 490,000 clones, 80% to 90% being singletons. The chain carries TRBV15 and TRBJ1-4, with unresolved D. Specimen: peripheral blood. This receptor was obtained from a human donor in a cohort sampled during active COVID-19. CDR3 sequence reads: CATSGRIATNEKLFF. CDR3 bases: TGTGCCACCAGCGGGAGGATTGCAACTAATGAAAAACTGTTTTTT.